These T cell receptor beta chains were read from a single sample in a study of blood T cells in healthy people across ages. TCRdb used MiXCR to reprocess the 5' RACE reads, holding one entry per CDR3 protein. The data show 700,000 to 950,000 distinct CDR3 sequences, roughly 43% seen once. Sample: blood. These receptors were obtained from a woman aged 55-69 years in good health. The CDR3 runs from the conserved cysteine through the conserved F or W. D genes are given only for firm matches. Size tells how often a clone was seen (once, few, many) or the class of an expanded clone, and some rows leave it out.

D	V	size	J	CDR3	DNA
TRBD1	TRBV11-2	-	TRBJ2-6	CASSLGSWDRVVLGANVLTF	TGTGCCAGCAGCTTAGGCTCCTGGGACAGGGTCGTCCTTGGGGCCAACGTCCTGACTTTC
-	TRBV28	-	TRBJ1-2	CASSLGQQYGYTF	TGTGCCAGCAGTTTAGGGCAGCAGTATGGCTACACCTTC
TRBD1	TRBV28	-	TRBJ2-7	CASTILSGTGHEQYF	TGTGCCAGCACCATTCTTTCCGGGACAGGGCACGAGCAGTACTTC
TRBD1	TRBV30	-	TRBJ1-1	CACRGLGTEAFF	TGTGCCTGCAGGGGGCTAGGAACTGAAGCTTTCTTT
TRBD1	TRBV20-1	-	TRBJ1-5	CSAKSPSGGIQPQHF	TGCAGTGCTAAATCCCCCTCAGGGGGGATTCAGCCCCAGCATTTT
TRBD1	TRBV5-5	-	TRBJ2-3	CASSIGQGADTQYF	TGTGCCAGCAGCATCGGACAGGGGGCGGATACGCAGTATTTT
-	TRBV21-1	few	TRBJ2-6	CASSKPWKRGDLSGANVLTF	TGTGCCAGCAGCAAACCCTGGAAGCGGGGGGACCTCTCTGGGGCCAACGTCCTGACTTTC
TRBD2	TRBV20-1	-	TRBJ2-1	CSARVGLAGGETQFF	TGCAGTGCTAGAGTGGGACTAGCGGGAGGAGAGACCCAGTTCTTC
-	TRBV15	-	TRBJ2-5	CATSSGDSNIGTQYF	TGTGCCACCAGCTCAGGGGACTCGAATATTGGGACCCAGTACTTC
-	TRBV4-1	few	TRBJ1-2	CASSQDWADGYTF	TGCGCCAGCAGCCAAGATTGGGCGGATGGCTACACCTTC
TRBD1	TRBV7-3	-	TRBJ1-6	CASSPTGQGGSPLHF	TGTGCCAGCAGCCCCACCGGACAGGGGGGATCACCCCTCCACTTT
TRBD2	TRBV7-3	-	TRBJ2-5	CASSLVAGEIQYF	TGTGCCAGCAGCTTAGTAGCGGGAGAAATCCAGTACTTC
-	TRBV6-2/TRBV6-3	few	TRBJ1-2	CASSYSGAVSYGYTF	TGTGCCAGCAGTTACTCTGGGGCCGTTTCCTATGGCTACACCTTC
-	TRBV6-5	once	TRBJ1-2	CASSREWGDGYTF	TGTGCCAGCAGTCGAGAGTGGGGGGATGGCTACACCTTC
TRBD1	TRBV4-1	-	TRBJ2-7	CASSRESGTGEINEQYF	TGCGCCAGCAGCCGAGAATCCGGGACAGGGGAAATTAACGAGCAGTACTTC
TRBD2	TRBV3-1	few	TRBJ2-1	CASSRTSGGWSNEQFF	TGTGCCAGCAGCAGGACTAGCGGGGGGTGGAGTAACGAGCAGTTCTTC
-	TRBV3-1	few	TRBJ2-7	CASSQVFLAESRQYF	TGTGCCAGCAGCCAAGTTTTCCTTGCGGAGTCAAGGCAGTACTTC
TRBD2	TRBV20-1	-	TRBJ2-7	CSAREPSGRVLEQYF	TGCAGTGCTAGAGAGCCTAGCGGGAGGGTTTTGGAGCAGTACTTC
-	TRBV9	-	TRBJ2-5	CASSVTVDRQETQYF	TGTGCCAGCAGCGTAACTGTGGACAGACAAGAGACCCAGTACTTC
TRBD1	TRBV7-2	-	TRBJ2-7	CASSLVQGAPYEQYF	TGTGCCAGCAGCTTAGTTCAGGGGGCTCCCTACGAGCAGTACTTC
TRBD2	TRBV6-2/TRBV6-3	-	TRBJ2-7	CASRYGLAGLPYEQYF	TGTGCCAGCAGATATGGACTAGCGGGGTTACCCTACGAGCAGTACTTC
-	TRBV10-3	-	TRBJ2-1	CAISDTTTDPTQFF	TGTGCCATCAGTGACACGACGACGGATCCGACCCAGTTCTTC
-	TRBV28	few	TRBJ2-7	CASSLELADEQYF	TGTGCCAGCAGTTTAGAGCTAGCTGACGAGCAGTACTTC
TRBD2	TRBV29-1	many	TRBJ2-1	CSVAGLAGGEQFF	TGCAGCGTTGCGGGACTAGCGGGTGGTGAGCAGTTCTTC
-	TRBV28	few	TRBJ2-5	CASSPAGYQETQYF	TGTGCCAGCAGCCCCGCAGGGTACCAAGAGACCCAGTACTTC
TRBD2	TRBV5-1	-	TRBJ2-2	CASRRAGGTGELFF	TGCGCCAGCAGGCGTGCCGGGGGGACCGGGGAGCTGTTTTTT
TRBD1	TRBV20-1	-	TRBJ2-7	CSARRRDRGYEQYF	TGCAGTGCTAGGAGAAGGGACAGGGGGTACGAGCAGTACTTC
-	TRBV10-3	-	TRBJ1-4	CAISDPGQSEKLFF	TGTGCCATCAGTGACCCGGGCCAGAGCGAAAAACTGTTTTTT
TRBD2	TRBV7-3	-	TRBJ2-1	CASSSKPAGVSNEQFF	TGTGCCAGCAGCTCTAAGCCAGCGGGAGTAAGTAATGAGCAGTTCTTC
-	TRBV20-1	-	TRBJ2-3	CSARMVRTQYF	TGCAGTGCTAGGATGGTCAGAACGCAGTATTTT
-	TRBV4-1	-	TRBJ2-7	CASSQSAHYEQYF	TGCGCCAGCAGCCAATCTGCCCATTACGAGCAGTACTTC
-	TRBV6-1	-	TRBJ2-1	CASRDGWDRSYNEQFF	TGTGCCAGCAGGGACGGCTGGGATAGATCCTACAATGAGCAGTTCTTC
-	TRBV3-1	-	TRBJ2-7	CTSSGTASSYEQYF	TGTACCAGCAGCGGGACAGCCAGCTCCTACGAGCAGTACTTC
TRBD2	TRBV19	-	TRBJ2-7	CASSSSGGQGEQYF	TGTGCCAGTAGTAGTAGCGGGGGGCAGGGCGAGCAGTACTTC
TRBD2	TRBV6-1	-	TRBJ2-7	CASPPGLGYNEQYF	TGTGCCAGCCCCCCGGGACTAGGGTACAATGAGCAGTACTTC
-	TRBV3-1	-	TRBJ2-4	CASSQGAQAYNEQYF	TGTGCCAGCAGCCAGGGGGCTCAGGCCTACAATGAGCAGTACTTC
-	TRBV9	many	TRBJ2-7	CASSAPGSYEQYF	TGTGCCAGCAGTGCCCCGGGGTCCTACGAGCAGTACTTC
TRBD2	TRBV20-1	-	TRBJ2-3	CSARGGPTDTQYF	TGCAGTGCCCGCGGGGGGCCCACAGATACGCAGTATTTT
TRBD1	TRBV7-3	-	TRBJ2-1	CASSGRQGTYNEQFF	TGTGCCAGCAGCGGAAGACAGGGGACCTACAATGAGCAGTTCTTC
TRBD1	TRBV28	few	TRBJ2-7	CASSFGTASYEQYF	TGTGCCAGCAGTTTCGGGACAGCGAGCTACGAGCAGTACTTC
-	TRBV29-1	many	TRBJ2-3	CSVEGRSTDTQYF	TGCAGCGTTGAGGGACGGAGCACAGATACGCAGTATTTT
TRBD2	TRBV20-1	once	TRBJ2-5	CSTRDVLAGVGETQYF	TGCAGTACTAGAGATGTGCTAGCGGGAGTAGGAGAGACCCAGTACTTC
-	TRBV7-9	-	TRBJ2-3	CASSATTENHGSDTQYF	TGTGCCAGCAGCGCAACTACGGAAAACCATGGGTCAGATACGCAGTATTTT